This T cell receptor (beta chain) was observed in a study of cytomegalovirus exposure and HLA in healthy donors. Study-wide context: Per a later analysis, the approximately 700 first-cohort and more than 100 validation repertoires shared one platform.

Produced via immunoSEQ multiplex PCR; TCRdb's table is partial and in-frame only. The sample yields 200,000 to 250,000 clones, approximately 90% seen once. On this clone: The antigen remains undetermined.

It was the roughly 130-subject validation cohort, separate from the roughly 700-subject first cohort, to which the donors belonged. Study-level findings and limits: Cytomegalovirus association was listed for approximately 150 TCR beta chains.

The ends lost 6 bases at V and 2 bases at J; junction bases unmatched: 6. CDR1 and CDR2 (germline): SGHNT, YYREEE (reference sequence). The CDR3 runs to 16 residues. The source material was PBMCs. The V and J genes are TRBV5-4 and TRBJ2-5; 14 bases are shared with TRBD2. This sequence was found in a woman under 30 in good health and CMV-seronegative. CDR3 coding DNA: TGTGCCAGCACCAAACGACTAGCGGGAGGGCAAGAGACCCAGTACTTC. Encoded protein: CASTKRLAGGQETQYF. Full variable domain (remainder filled in from reference TRBV5-4 and TRBJ2-5): ETGVTQSPTHLIKTRGQQVTLRCSSQSGHNTVSWYQQALGQGPQFIFQYYREEENGRGNFPPRFSGLQFPNYSSELNVNALELDDSALYLCASTKRLAGGQETQYFGPGTRLLVL.